This T cell receptor (beta chain) comes out of a study of blood T cell repertoires in COVID-19. V lost 4 bases and J lost 0, with 16 bases in between. Germline values: CDR1 MGHRA, CDR2 YSYEKL. The CDR3 extends over 17 amino acids. Here immunoSEQ multiplex PCR was the method, and the copy in TCRdb shows in-frame clones only, minus some. The sample includes roughly 280,000 clones, approximately 90% of them seen just once. This TCR was sampled from a man between 18 and 29 years old with active or convalescent COVID-19. V gene TRBV4-1 combines with J gene TRBJ1-5; D might be TRBD1 (5 bases). The sample consisted of peripheral blood. The CDR3 protein is CASSPGRGEDSNQPQHF. The DNA of the CDR3 is TGCGCCAGCAGCCCCGGCCGGGGGGAGGATAGCAATCAGCCCCAGCATTTT.